What follows describes a single T cell receptor beta chain. The target antigen is unknown. The data were obtained in a study of shared clonotypes between healthy human individuals. Study-level information: Three plates were used per donor for CD4 naive, three for CD4 memory, two for CD8 naive and one for CD8 memory. Study-wide findings and caveats: Clonotype sharing levels among donors were expected to vary with sequencing depth. Relative to memory subsets, naive subsets generally showed larger estimated richness.

Here immunoSEQ multiplex PCR was the method, and the copy in TCRdb shows in-frame clones only, minus some. The table shows some 630,000 clones, with roughly 96% occurring only once. CD45RO-negative, CCR7-selected cells formed the naive CD8 fraction, which excluded terminally differentiated effector memory CD45RA+ cells. Donors, healthy HIV-negative adults, lacked recent acute infections or vaccinations. V lost 6 bases to trimming and J lost 4 bases; unmatched junction nucleotides: 3. Germline loops: CDR1 SNHLY, CDR2 FYNNEI. The CDR3 contains 13 residues. Sequences were obtained from naive CD8+ T cells sorted from blood. J is TRBJ1-1 and V is TRBV2, with TRBD1 identical over 9 bases. This receptor was identified in a woman in her twenties or thirties in good health. CDR3 loop: CASRETGGTEAFF. CDR3 DNA sequence: TGTGCCAGCAGGGAGACAGGGGGCACTGAAGCTTTCTTT.